Detailed here is one T cell receptor beta chain. Sequenced by immunoSEQ multiplex PCR; TCRdb stores in-frame clones only, minus some. The data contain roughly 380,000 clones, roughly 84% of them singletons. These data originate in a study of blood T cell repertoires in COVID-19. V was clipped by 5 bases and J by 4 bases, with 6 bases between them. The germline V gene has CDR1 LNHDA and CDR2 SQIVND (reference sequence). This CDR3 has 12 residues. Cohorts were determined from participant-reported clinical history. This TCR derives from a woman aged 25-40 years who had recovered from COVID-19. The sample comprised PBMCs or T cells enriched from blood (not recorded which). The chain has TRBV19 and TRBJ1-3; D gene unclear. The CDR3 DNA follows: TGTGCCAGTAGTCGGCGGGGAAACACCATATATTTT. Amino acid sequence: CASSRRGNTIYF.